This T cell receptor (beta chain) emerged from a study of PD-L1 blockade in urothelial cancer. This CDR3 comprises 15 residues. Germline V gene data show CDR1 as MNHNY and CDR2 as SVGAGI (reference sequence). Trimming removed 5 bases from V and 2 bases from J, with 12 bases in between. This table comes from immunoSEQ multiplex PCR, and its TCRdb copy is limited to in-frame clones, with some not included. The data contain about 91,000 clones, roughly 83% of them singletons. As for time point: peripheral blood 6 weeks after treatment start. The patients' disease, urothelial carcinoma, was locally advanced or metastatic.

Sequencing was performed on PBMCs, taken around atezolizumab (anti-PD-L1) treatment. The chain employs TRBV6-6 and TRBJ2-2; D unclear. The receptor was derived from a man in his sixties or seventies with urothelial cancer. DNA of the CDR3: TGTGCCAGCAGTGCGGCCAGTAGCAACACCGGGGAGCTGTTTTTT. Translated: CASSAASSNTGELFF.